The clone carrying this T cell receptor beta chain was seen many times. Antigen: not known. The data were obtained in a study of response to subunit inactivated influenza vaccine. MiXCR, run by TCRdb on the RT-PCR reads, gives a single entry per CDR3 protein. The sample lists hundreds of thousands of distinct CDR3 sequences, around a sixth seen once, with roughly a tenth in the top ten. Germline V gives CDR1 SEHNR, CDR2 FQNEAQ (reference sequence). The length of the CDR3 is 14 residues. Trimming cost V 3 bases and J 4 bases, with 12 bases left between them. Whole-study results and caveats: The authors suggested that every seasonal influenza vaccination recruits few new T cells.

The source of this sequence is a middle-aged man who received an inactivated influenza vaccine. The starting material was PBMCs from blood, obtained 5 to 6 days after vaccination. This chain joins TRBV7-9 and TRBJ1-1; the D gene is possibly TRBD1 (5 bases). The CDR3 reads CASSLEGISTEAFF. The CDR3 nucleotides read TGTGCCAGCAGCTTGGAGGGGATCAGCACTGAAGCTTTCTTT. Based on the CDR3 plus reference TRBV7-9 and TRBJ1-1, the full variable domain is DTGVSQNPRHKITKRGQNVTFRCDPISEHNRLYWYRQTLGQGPEFLTYFQNEAQLEKSRLLSDRFSAERPKGSFSTLEIQRTEQGDSAMYLCASSLEGISTEAFFGQGTRLTVV.